This is a list of T cell receptor beta chains from one sample in a study of blood T cell repertoires in COVID-19. Here immunoSEQ multiplex PCR was the method, and the copy in TCRdb shows in-frame clones only, minus some. The sample holds about 120,000 clones; approximately 86% are singletons and the top ten take more than 9.5%. Source material: peripheral blood. The receptors here all came from an older woman with COVID-19, enrolled during active disease. The CDR3 runs from the conserved cysteine through the conserved F or W. The D gene is left open where the match is weak. Clone size is given for some rows only: seen once, a few or many times, or a class if the clone is expanded.

TRBV7-2	TRBJ2-1	NA	TRBD2	CASNTGTSAYSYNEQFF	TGTGCCAGCAACACCGGGACTAGCGCTTACTCCTACAATGAGCAGTTCTTC
TRBV30	TRBJ1-1	NA	NA	CAWSDYTEAFF	TGTGCCTGGAGCGACTACACTGAAGCTTTCTTT
TRBV27	TRBJ1-5	NA	TRBD1	CASSYSGQANQPQHF	TGTGCCAGCAGCTACTCCGGACAGGCAAATCAGCCCCAGCATTTT
TRBV28	TRBJ1-1	NA	NA	CATLGKRLQPEAFF	TGTGCCACCTTAGGTAAAAGGTTACAGCCTGAAGCTTTCTTT
TRBV6-6	TRBJ1-2	NA	TRBD1	CASSLARDSRGYGYTF	TGTGCCAGCAGCCTTGCCCGGGACAGCCGTGGTTATGGCTACACCTTC
TRBV19	TRBJ1-2	NA	TRBD1	CASSKTGPNYGYTF	TGTGCCAGTAGCAAGACAGGGCCTAACTATGGCTACACCTTC
TRBV28	TRBJ1-2	NA	TRBD1	CASSLIRQGDGYTF	TGTGCCAGCAGTTTAATTCGACAGGGAGATGGCTACACCTTC
TRBV7-9	TRBJ1-4	once	TRBD1	CASSSGTGSNEKLFF	TGTGCCAGCAGCTCTGGGACAGGGAGTAACGAAAAACTGTTTTTT
TRBV4-2	TRBJ2-3	NA	NA	CASSPWSGGTDTQYF	TGTGCCAGCAGCCCCTGGAGCGGAGGCACAGATACGCAGTATTTT
TRBV6-1	TRBJ2-3	NA	TRBD1	CASSERQGQWADTQYF	TGTGCCAGCAGTGAACGCCAGGGACAGTGGGCAGATACGCAGTATTTT
TRBV12-3/TRBV12-4	TRBJ1-1	NA	NA	CASTPGGPTEAFF	TGTGCCAGCACCCCCGGTGGGCCTACTGAAGCTTTCTTT
TRBV4-2	TRBJ2-3	NA	TRBD2	CASSQLAGESSTDTQYF	TGTGCCAGCAGCCAACTAGCGGGGGAGTCCAGCACAGATACGCAGTATTTT
TRBV28	TRBJ1-4	NA	TRBD1	CASSSNRGTGEKLFF	TGTGCCAGCAGTTCCAACAGGGGGACGGGTGAAAAACTGTTTTTT
TRBV7-9	TRBJ2-1	NA	TRBD2	CASSLVAGGPYNEQFF	TGTGCCAGCAGCTTAGTGGCGGGGGGGCCGTACAATGAGCAGTTCTTC
TRBV11-3	TRBJ2-3	NA	NA	CASSGGGRGTDTQYF	TGTGCCAGCAGCGGCGGGGGCCGGGGCACAGATACGCAGTATTTT
TRBV7-8	TRBJ1-6	once	NA	CASSRKESSYNSPLHF	TGTGCCAGCAGCAGAAAGGAGAGCTCCTATAATTCACCCCTCCACTTT
TRBV9	TRBJ2-3	NA	NA	CASHSTDTQYF	TGTGCCAGCCATAGCACAGATACGCAGTATTTT
TRBV2	TRBJ2-7	once	NA	CASSEALRWQGGSYEQYF	TGTGCCAGCAGTGAAGCGCTTCGGTGGCAGGGAGGCTCCTACGAGCAGTACTTC
TRBV2	TRBJ2-7	NA	TRBD1	CASSWDSLDPTSYEQYF	TGTGCCAGCAGTTGGGACAGCCTAGACCCTACGTCTTACGAGCAGTACTTC
TRBV7-9	TRBJ2-5	NA	NA	CASSLAGGPETQYF	TGTGCCAGCAGCTTAGCGGGGGGGCCCGAGACCCAGTACTTC
TRBV5-4	TRBJ1-2	once	TRBD1	CASSPYRDRGLYGYTF	TGTGCCAGCAGCCCGTACCGGGACAGGGGACTTTATGGCTACACCTTC
TRBV7-2	TRBJ2-3	NA	NA	CASRAGSTDTQYF	TGTGCCAGCAGGGCCGGGTCCACAGATACGCAGTATTTT
TRBV7-8	TRBJ2-7	NA	NA	CASRDEEGDNEQYF	TGTGCCAGCAGAGATGAGGAGGGCGACAACGAGCAGTACTTC
TRBV9	TRBJ1-2	NA	NA	CASSVGADLNYGYTF	TGTGCCAGCAGCGTTGGGGCGGATCTTAACTATGGCTACACCTTC
TRBV30	TRBJ1-2	NA	NA	CAWSGQGYDGYTF	TGTGCCTGGAGTGGGCAGGGTTATGATGGCTACACCTTC
TRBV27	TRBJ1-5	few	TRBD1	CASSFRASRGLSNQPQHF	TGTGCCAGCAGTTTTAGGGCGAGCAGGGGGCTAAGCAATCAGCCCCAGCATTTT
TRBV14	TRBJ2-5	NA	TRBD2	CASSQDLWTSGGSQETQYF	TGTGCCAGCAGCCAAGATCTTTGGACTAGCGGGGGGTCCCAAGAGACCCAGTACTTC
TRBV5-1	TRBJ1-1	NA	NA	CASSPGQPNTEAFF	TGCGCCAGCAGCCCTGGACAGCCGAACACTGAAGCTTTCTTT